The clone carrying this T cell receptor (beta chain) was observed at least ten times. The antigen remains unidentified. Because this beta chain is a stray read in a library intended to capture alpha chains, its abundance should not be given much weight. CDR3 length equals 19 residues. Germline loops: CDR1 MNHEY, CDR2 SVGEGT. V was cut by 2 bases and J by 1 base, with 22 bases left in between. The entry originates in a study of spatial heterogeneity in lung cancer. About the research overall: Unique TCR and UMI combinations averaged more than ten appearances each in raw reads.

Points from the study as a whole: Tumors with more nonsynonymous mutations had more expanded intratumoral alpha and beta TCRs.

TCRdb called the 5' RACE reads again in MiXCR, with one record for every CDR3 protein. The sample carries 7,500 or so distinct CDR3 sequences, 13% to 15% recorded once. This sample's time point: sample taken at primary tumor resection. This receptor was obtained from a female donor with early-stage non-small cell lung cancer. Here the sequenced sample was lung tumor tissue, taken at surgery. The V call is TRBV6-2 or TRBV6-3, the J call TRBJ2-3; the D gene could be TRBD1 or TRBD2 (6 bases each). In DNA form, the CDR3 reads TGTGCCAGCAGTTACGGCCACCGGGACACCCGGAGGGGCACAGATACGCAGTATTTT. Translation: CASSYGHRDTRRGTDTQYF.